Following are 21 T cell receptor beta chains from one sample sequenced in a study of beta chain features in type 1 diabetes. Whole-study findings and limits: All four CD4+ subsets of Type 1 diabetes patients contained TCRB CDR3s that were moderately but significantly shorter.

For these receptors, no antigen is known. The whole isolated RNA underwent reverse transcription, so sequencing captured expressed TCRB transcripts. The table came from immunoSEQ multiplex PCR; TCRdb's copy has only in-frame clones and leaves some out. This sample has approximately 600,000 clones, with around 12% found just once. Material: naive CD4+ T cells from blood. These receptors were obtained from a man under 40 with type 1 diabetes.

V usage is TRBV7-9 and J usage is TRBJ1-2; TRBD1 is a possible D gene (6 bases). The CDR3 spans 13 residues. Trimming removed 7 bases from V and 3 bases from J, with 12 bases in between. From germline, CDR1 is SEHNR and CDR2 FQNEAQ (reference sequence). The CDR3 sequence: CASTLDRDYGYTF. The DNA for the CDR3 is TGTGCCAGCACCTTGGACAGAGACTATGGCTACACCTTC.

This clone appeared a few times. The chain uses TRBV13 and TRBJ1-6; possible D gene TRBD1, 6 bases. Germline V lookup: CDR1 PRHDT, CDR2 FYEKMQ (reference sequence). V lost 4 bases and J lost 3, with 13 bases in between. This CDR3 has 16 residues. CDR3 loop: CASSSNRVVYNSPLHF. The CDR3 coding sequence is TGTGCCAGCAGCTCCAACAGGGTGGTCTATAATTCACCCCTCCACTTT.

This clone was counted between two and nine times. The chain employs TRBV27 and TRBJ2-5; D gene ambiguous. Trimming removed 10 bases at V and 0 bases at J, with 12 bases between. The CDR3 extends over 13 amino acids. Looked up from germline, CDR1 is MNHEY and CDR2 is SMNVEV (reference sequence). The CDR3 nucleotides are TGTGCCACCGGGCGGAGACACCAAGAGACCCAGTACTTC. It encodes CATGRRHQETQYF.

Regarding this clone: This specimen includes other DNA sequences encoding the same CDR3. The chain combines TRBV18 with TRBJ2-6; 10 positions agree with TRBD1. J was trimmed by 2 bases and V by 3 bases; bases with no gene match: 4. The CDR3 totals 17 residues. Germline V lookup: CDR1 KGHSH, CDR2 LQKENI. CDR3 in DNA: TGTGCCAGCTCACCGAGACAGGGGGCGGCTGGGGCCAACGTCCTGACTTTC. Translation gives CASSPRQGAAGANVLTF.

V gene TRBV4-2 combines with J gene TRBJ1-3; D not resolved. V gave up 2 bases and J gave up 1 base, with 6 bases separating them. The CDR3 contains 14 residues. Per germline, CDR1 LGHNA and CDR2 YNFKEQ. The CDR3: CASSQWDSGNTIYF. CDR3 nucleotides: TGTGCCAGCAGCCAATGGGATTCTGGAAACACCATATATTTT.

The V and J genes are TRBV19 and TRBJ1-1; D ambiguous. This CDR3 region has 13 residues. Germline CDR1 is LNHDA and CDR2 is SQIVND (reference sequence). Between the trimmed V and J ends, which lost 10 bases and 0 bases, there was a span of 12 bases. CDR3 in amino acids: CATTTRVNTEAFF. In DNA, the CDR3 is TGTGCCACCACCACTAGGGTGAACACTGAAGCTTTCTTT.

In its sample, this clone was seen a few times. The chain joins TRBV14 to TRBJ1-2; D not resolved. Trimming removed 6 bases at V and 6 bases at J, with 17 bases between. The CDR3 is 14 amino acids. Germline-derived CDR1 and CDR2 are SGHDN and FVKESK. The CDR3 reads CASSRIEARDGYTF. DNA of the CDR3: TGTGCCAGCAGTCGCATCGAGGCGCGAGATGGCTACACCTTC.

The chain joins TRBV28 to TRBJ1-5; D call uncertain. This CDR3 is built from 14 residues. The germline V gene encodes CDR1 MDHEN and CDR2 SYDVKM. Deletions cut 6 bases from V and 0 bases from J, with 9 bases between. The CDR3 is CASSRGYSNQPQHF. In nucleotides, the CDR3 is TGTGCCAGCAGCCGAGGGTATAGCAATCAGCCCCAGCATTTT.

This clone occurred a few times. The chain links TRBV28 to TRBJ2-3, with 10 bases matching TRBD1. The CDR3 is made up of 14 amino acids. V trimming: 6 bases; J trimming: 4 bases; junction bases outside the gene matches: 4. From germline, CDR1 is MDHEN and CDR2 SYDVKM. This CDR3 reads CASRGQGRPDTQYF. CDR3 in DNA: TGTGCCAGCAGGGGACAGGGGAGGCCAGATACGCAGTATTTT.

CDR3 DNA: TGTGCCAGCAGCTTAATCCCTGGGACAGGGCTGTACGAGCAGTACTTC. Translation gives CASSLIPGTGLYEQYF. The rearrangement joins TRBV7-9 to TRBJ2-7, with 9 bases identical to TRBD1. Trimming at V came to 2 bases and at J to 4 bases, leaving 9 bases not matched to a gene. Per germline, CDR1 SEHNR and CDR2 FQNEAQ (reference sequence). The CDR3 consists of 16 residues.

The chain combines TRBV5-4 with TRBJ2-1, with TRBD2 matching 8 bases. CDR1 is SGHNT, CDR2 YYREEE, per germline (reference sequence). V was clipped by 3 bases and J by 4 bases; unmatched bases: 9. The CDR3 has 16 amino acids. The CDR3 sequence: CASSSEGLAGYNEQFF. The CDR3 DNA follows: TGTGCCAGCAGCTCGGAAGGGCTAGCGGGTTACAATGAGCAGTTCTTC.

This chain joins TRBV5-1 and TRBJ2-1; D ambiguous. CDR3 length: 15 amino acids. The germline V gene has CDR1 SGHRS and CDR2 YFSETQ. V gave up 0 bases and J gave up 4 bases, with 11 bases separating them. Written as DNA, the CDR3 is TGCGCCAGCAGCTTGGCCGTATCAGCGTACAATGAGCAGTTCTTC. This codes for CASSLAVSAYNEQFF.

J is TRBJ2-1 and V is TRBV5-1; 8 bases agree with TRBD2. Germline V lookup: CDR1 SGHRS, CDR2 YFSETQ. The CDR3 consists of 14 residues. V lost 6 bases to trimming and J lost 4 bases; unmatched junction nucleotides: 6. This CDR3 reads CASTGRADYNEQFF. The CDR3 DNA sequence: TGCGCCAGCACCGGGAGGGCGGATTACAATGAGCAGTTCTTC.

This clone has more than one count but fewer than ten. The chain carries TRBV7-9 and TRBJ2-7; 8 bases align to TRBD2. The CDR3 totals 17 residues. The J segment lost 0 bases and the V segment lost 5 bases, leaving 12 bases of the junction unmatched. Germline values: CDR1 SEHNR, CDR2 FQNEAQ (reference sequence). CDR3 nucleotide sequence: TGTGCCAGCAGCCCCGACATCGGTAGCGGGGACTCCTACGAGCAGTACTTC. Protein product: CASSPDIGSGDSYEQYF.

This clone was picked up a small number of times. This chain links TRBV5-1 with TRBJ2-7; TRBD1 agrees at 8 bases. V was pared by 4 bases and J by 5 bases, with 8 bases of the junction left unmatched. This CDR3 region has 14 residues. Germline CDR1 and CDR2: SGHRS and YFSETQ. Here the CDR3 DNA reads TGCGCCAGCAGCACTGGACAGGGCGAGGACGAGCAGTACTTC. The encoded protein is CASSTGQGEDEQYF.

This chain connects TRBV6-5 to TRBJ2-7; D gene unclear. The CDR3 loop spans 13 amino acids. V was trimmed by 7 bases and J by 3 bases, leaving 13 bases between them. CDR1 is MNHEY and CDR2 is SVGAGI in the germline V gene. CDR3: CASTPAGLYEQYF. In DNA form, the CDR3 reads TGTGCCAGCACCCCGGCCGGTCTCTACGAGCAGTACTTC.

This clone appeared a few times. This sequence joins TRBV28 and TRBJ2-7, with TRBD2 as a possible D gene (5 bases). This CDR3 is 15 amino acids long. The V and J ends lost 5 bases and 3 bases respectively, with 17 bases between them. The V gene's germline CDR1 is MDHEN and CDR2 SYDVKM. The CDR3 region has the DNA TGTGCCAGCAGTACCGCCGCGGGTCCGGACTACGAGCAGTACTTC. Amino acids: CASSTAAGPDYEQYF.

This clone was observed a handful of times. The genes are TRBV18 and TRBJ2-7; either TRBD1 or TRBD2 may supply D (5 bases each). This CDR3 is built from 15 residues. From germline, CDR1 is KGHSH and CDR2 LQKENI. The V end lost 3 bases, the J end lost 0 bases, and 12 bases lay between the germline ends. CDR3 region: CASSPRDGSSYEQYF. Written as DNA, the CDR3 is TGTGCCAGCTCACCCCGGGACGGCAGCTCCTACGAGCAGTACTTC.

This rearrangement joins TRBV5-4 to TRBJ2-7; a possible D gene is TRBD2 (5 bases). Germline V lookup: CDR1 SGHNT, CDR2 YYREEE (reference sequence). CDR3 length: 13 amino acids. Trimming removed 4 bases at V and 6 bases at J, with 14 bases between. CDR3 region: CASSPDSGSEQYF. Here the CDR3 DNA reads TGTGCCAGCAGCCCGGATTCGGGGAGCGAGCAGTACTTC.

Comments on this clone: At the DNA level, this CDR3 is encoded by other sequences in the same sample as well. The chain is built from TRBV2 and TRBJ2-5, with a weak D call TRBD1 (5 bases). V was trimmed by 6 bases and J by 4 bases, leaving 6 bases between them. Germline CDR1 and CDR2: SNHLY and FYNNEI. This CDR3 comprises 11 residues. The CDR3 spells CASRGRETQYF. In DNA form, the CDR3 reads TGTGCCAGCAGGGGGCGAGAGACCCAGTACTTC.

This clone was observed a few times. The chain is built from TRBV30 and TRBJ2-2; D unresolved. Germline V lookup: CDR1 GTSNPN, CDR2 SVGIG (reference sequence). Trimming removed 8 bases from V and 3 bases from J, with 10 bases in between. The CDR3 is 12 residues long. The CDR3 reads CATGPYTGELFF. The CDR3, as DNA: TGTGCCACCGGGCCGTACACCGGGGAGCTGTTTTTT.